What follows is one T cell receptor (beta chain) and its context. These data are taken from a study of patients and donors after allogeneic stem cell transplantation. TCRdb re-analysed the RT-PCR reads in MiXCR, keeping a single row per CDR3 protein. The sample contains 390,000 or so distinct CDR3 sequences, approximately 16% of which appear only once. The sequence came from a human donor who was either an allogeneic HSCT recipient or a stem cell or donor lymphocyte infusion donor (not recorded which). It is not recorded whose cells these are; they may come from a transplant donor. Material for sequencing was blood, either unsorted or a sorted T cell fraction (not recorded which).

The CDR3 spells CSARGAALISDTQYF. In DNA, the CDR3 is TGCAGTGCTAGAGGTGCTGCACTCATCTCAGATACGCAGTATTTT. J is TRBJ2-3 and V is TRBV20-1; D remains unclear. From germline, CDR1 is DFQATT and CDR2 SNEGSKA (reference sequence). The CDR3 is made up of 15 amino acids. V dropped 1 base and J dropped 4 bases, with 15 bases sitting between them.